Described below is a single T cell receptor (beta chain) sequence and its context. Germline V gene lookup returns CDR1 SGHVS and CDR2 FNYEAQ. J was trimmed by 7 bases and V by 5 bases; bases with no gene match: 7. This CDR3 contains 15 residues. This entry belongs to a study of technical replicates of blood from several donors. Generated by immunoSEQ multiplex PCR, the TCRdb table keeps only in-frame clones and is missing some. The table lists approximately 100,000 clones, approximately 94% of them singletons. The rearrangement uses TRBV7-6 and TRBJ2-1; TRBD2 matches 11 bases. Sequenced material: T cells isolated from PBMCs. This TCR came from a human donor in good health. The CDR3 reads CASSGGLAVFNEQFF. CDR3 sequence (DNA): TGTGCCAGCAGCGGGGGACTAGCGGTATTTAATGAGCAGTTCTTC.